The sequence of this T cell receptor (beta chain) was determined in a study of T cell responses to AZD1222 COVID-19 vaccine. V was pared by 7 bases and J by 0 bases, with 6 bases of the junction left unmatched. Germline lookup yields CDR1 WSHSY and CDR2 SAAADI. This CDR3 has 15 amino acids. In regard to this clone: The antigen is undetermined.

Clones were read by immunoSEQ multiplex PCR, and TCRdb kept only the in-frame ones, dropping some. The table includes 95,000 to 110,000 clones, 75% to 95% detected once. Broader study findings: Close to half of all spike-specific TCRs reportedly target regions of the variants that are unmutated.

The TCR originated in an adult in good health. This material consisted of peripheral blood, taken on day 0 of AZD1222 vaccination. The chain is built from TRBV10-2 and TRBJ2-3; 8 bases agree with TRBD2. CDR3 amino acids: CASMISGGSTDTQYF. In DNA form, the CDR3 reads TGCGCCAGCATGATCAGCGGGGGAAGCACAGATACGCAGTATTTT.